This TCR beta chain was profiled in a study of cytomegalovirus exposure and HLA in healthy donors. PCR primers comprised 60 Vbeta and 13 Jbeta primers. Clones were read by immunoSEQ multiplex PCR, and TCRdb kept only the in-frame ones, dropping some. The table shows tens of thousands of clones, with about 80% occurring only once. The origin of this receptor is a man aged 45 to 65 in good health and CMV-seropositive. Sequenced input: PBMCs.

In DNA form, the CDR3 reads TGTGCCAGCTCACCAGGTCCTAGCGGAGCCTACGAGCAGTACTTC. This codes for CASSPGPSGAYEQYF. The V and J genes are TRBV18 and TRBJ2-7; 7 positions agree with TRBD2. The CDR3 length is 15 residues. Germline lookup yields CDR1 KGHSH and CDR2 LQKENI. V shed 2 bases and J 2 bases; nucleotides not matched to a gene: 6.